The subject of this entry is one TCR beta chain. Its recognized antigen is unknown. No quality values exist for individual bases; no much larger clone is one base distant. The data originate from a study of OX40 agonist ivuxolimab in advanced cancers. At the level of the whole study: Ivuxolimab was a fully human IgG2 agonistic monoclonal antibody targeting the costimulatory receptor OX40 (CD134). The point of sequencing TCRbeta in the periphery was to test whether ivuxolimab changed TCR sequence diversity and drove clonal T-cell expansion. Partial responses occurred in three dose-escalation patients: two with cutaneous melanoma and one with hepatocellular carcinoma. Of the 50 to 55 patients in dose escalation, approximately 20 had hepatocellular carcinoma, some 15 had melanoma, 9 had renal cell carcinoma and 9 had head and neck cancer. The paper describes the monotherapy dose-escalation part (N ≈ 49 patients) of the phase I trial of ivuxolimab. Intravenous ivuxolimab was administered to patients every 2 weeks at six dose levels: 0.01, 0.1, 0.3, 1.5, 3 and 10 mg/kg. Patients were allowed to have had prior anti-PD-1, anti-PD-L1 or anti-CTLA-4 therapy, and approximately 43% of the dose-escalation patients had previously received checkpoint inhibitors. In the dose-escalation cohort, 75% to 90% of patients were male, and the mean age was roughly 60 years with a range of roughly 20 to 80. Study-wide findings and limitations: Partial responders in the 0.1-3.0 mg/kg groups had among the lowest normalized peripheral clonal expansion, especially among CD8+ T cells. At doses from 0.1 to 3.0 mg/kg, clonal expansion was seen in both CD4+ and CD8+ blood T cells between baseline and week 6. Which antigens the clonally expanded peripheral T cells were specific for was not determined. Low levels of normalized T-cell clonal expansion were also seen in some patients who did not respond. After ivuxolimab, more expanded clones were found on average in CD8+ T cells than in CD4+ T cells.

The trial excluded patients who had a history of autoimmune disease or who were on systemic immunosuppression. Peripheral blood for TCR sequencing was drawn from every dose cohort at baseline, at cycle 4 day 1 and at cycle 7 day 1. Samples were obtained from an open-label, multicenter, first-in-human phase I dose-escalation trial of ivuxolimab. Adults with locally advanced or metastatic melanoma, renal cell carcinoma, hepatocellular carcinoma or head and neck squamous cell carcinoma were enrolled in the trial. CD4+ and CD8+ T cells were sorted separately from peripheral blood before TCR sequencing. Genomic DNA was isolated from the sorted cells so that the TCRbeta CDR3 region could be sequenced. The immunoSEQ Assay was used to sequence the TCRbeta CDR3 regions. TCRdb took over this immuneACCESS table, retaining in-frame rearrangements with V and J assigned. Such tables are incomplete; in checked studies, under half of the missing clones stem from an unresolved V gene, and the remainder is unexplained. The sample profile shows about 40,000 clones; approximately 90% of them were found once. The ten top clones hold about an eighth of the sample.

Including the terminal cysteine and phenylalanine, the CDR3 comprises 14 residues. CDR3 DNA is the only sequence kept; it has 42 bases, read in frame from the first base. Looking up the germline V gene (reference sequence) yields CDR1 SEHNR and CDR2 FQNEAQ. The germline ends are 13 bases apart after V is trimmed by 4 bases and J by 3 bases. The receptor chain draws on TRBV7-9 and TRBJ2-7, with a tentative D gene TRBD1 over 5 matching bases. This TCR was recovered from an adult with an advanced solid tumor such as melanoma, head and neck, liver or kidney cancer. The material was CD4+ or CD8+ T cells sorted from blood, obtained in a trial of the OX40 agonist ivuxolimab. The nucleotide sequence reads as follows: TGTGCCAGCAGCTCCCAGTGGACATTCTACGAGCAGTACTTC. Its translation reads: CASSSQWTFYEQYF.